This TCR beta chain was identified during a study of blood T cell repertoires in COVID-19. Study-wide context: Specimens from acute and convalescent COVID-19 originated in the United States, Italy and Spain.

Germline CDR1 is SGHRS and CDR2 is YFSETQ. The CDR3 consists of 15 residues. The V end lost 4 bases, the J end lost 1 base, and 14 bases lay between the germline ends. Per the original data handling: For nucleated cells, counts were estimated from reference gene primer amplification. Data came from immunoSEQ multiplex PCR; TCRdb stores just in-frame clones and leaves some out. D and trimming come from the DNA, and the V and J calls and clone size come from that table. The sample has some 320,000 clones; just under 90% are singletons. During active infection, Seattle patients enrolled and were then monitored through disease.

Sequences were obtained from peripheral blood. This TCR derives from a woman aged 25 to 39 with COVID-19, enrolled during active disease. The rearrangement joins TRBV5-1 to TRBJ2-5, with D maybe TRBD2 (5 bases). The CDR3 here is CASSPGSGFQETQYF. In DNA, the CDR3 is TGCGCCAGCAGCCCGGGGTCGGGGTTCCAAGAGACCCAGTACTTC.